The T cell receptor beta chain under discussion was sequenced for a study of T and B cells in COVID-19 patients. Blood genomic DNA input for TRB amplification was 250-500 ng. This CDR3 is built from 13 residues. Germline-derived CDR1 and CDR2 are LNHNV and YYDKDF (reference sequence). The V gene lost 2 bases and the J gene lost 7 bases, with 9 bases spanning the gap. This clonotype was counted ten times or more. Antigen: not known. General study results and limits: Symptomatic-phase blood samples from mildly ill patients and early samples from severe cases were scarce. No sequencing was yet done of CD4+, regulatory or CD8+ subsets, or of SARS-CoV-2-responsive or tetramer+ sorted cells.

TRB rearrangements were amplified by multiplex PCR with BIOMED2 TRB-A/B primers. TCRdb re-called the multiplex PCR reads with MiXCR, one entry per CDR3 protein. The sample holds 13,000 to 15,000 distinct CDR3 sequences, 25% to 35% seen once. The chain combines TRBV15 with TRBJ2-1; D not resolved. Sequences were obtained from blood. The source of this sequence is a human donor who had recovered from COVID-19. CDR3 DNA: TGTGCCACCAGCAGATTCTCGGGTAATGAGCAGTTCTTC. It translates to CATSRFSGNEQFF.